Following are 4 T cell receptor beta chains from one sample sequenced in a study of T cells in Graves' hyperthyroidism and ophthalmopathy. Authors of the study amplified TCR beta CDR3 regions from RNA transcripts. In the first-round RT-PCR of the TCR CDR3, the HTBI primer set was used. A single record per CDR3 protein comes from TCRdb applying MiXCR to the multiplex PCR reads. The data contain approximately 400,000 distinct CDR3 sequences, roughly 18% of them singletons. Material: blood. These receptors were obtained from a man younger than 35 with Graves' ophthalmopathy.

This clonotype was counted many times. The chain recombines TRBV2 with TRBJ1-4; 9 bases fit TRBD1. V was pared by 3 bases and J by 1 base, with 0 bases of the junction left unmatched. The CDR3 spans 15 residues. In germline, CDR1 is SNHLY, CDR2 FYNNEI. CDR3 DNA: TGTGCCAGCAGTGAGACAGGGGGAACTAATGAAAAACTGTTTTTT. Its translation is CASSETGGTNEKLFF. The entire variable domain, with the rest obtained from reference TRBV2 and TRBJ1-4, is as follows: EPEVTQTPSHQVTQMGQEVILRCVPISNHLYFYWYRQILGQKVEFLVSFYNNEISEKSEIFDDQFSVERPDGSNFTLKIRSTKLEDSAMYFCASSETGGTNEKLFFGSGTQLSVL.

As to this clonotype: A much larger clone differs from this one at a single base, so this may be a read error. J is TRBJ2-1 and V is TRBV7-3; 8 nucleotides match TRBD1. The germline CDR1 and CDR2 sequences are SGHTA and FQGTGA. The ends lost 4 bases at V and 9 bases at J; junction bases unmatched: 5. This CDR3 spans 13 amino acids. DNA of the CDR3: TGTGCCAGCAGCTCCCAGGGGGCGGGTGAGCAGTTCTTC. As protein: CASSSQGAGEQFF.

This clonotype was seen at least ten times. The junction differs from germline at one of its ends, possibly a read error. The chain employs TRBV7-3 and TRBJ2-5; the D gene is possibly TRBD2 (6 bases). Per the germline V gene, CDR1 is SGHTA and CDR2 is FQGTGA. This CDR3 has 15 amino acids. DNA for the CDR3: TGTGCCAGCAGACTCGGGACTTCGCCAAGAGAGGCCCAGTACTTC. Amino acid sequence: CASRLGTSPREAQYF. Full variable domain (missing parts from reference TRBV7-3 and TRBJ2-5): GAGVSQTPSNKVTEKGKYVELRCDPISGHTALYWYRQSLGQGPEFLIYFQGTGAADDSGLPNDRFFAVRPEGSVSTLKIQRTERGDSAVYLCASRLGTSPREAQYFGPGTRLLVL.

This clonotype came up a few times. The chain has TRBV7-8 and TRBJ1-2, with TRBD1 as a possible D gene (6 bases). V lost 5 bases and J lost 4, with 26 bases in between. Germline CDR1 and CDR2: SGHVS and FQNEAQ. This CDR3 is 18 amino acids long. CDR3 bases: TGTGCCAGCAGCCCCCGCAGGATCCGGCACAGGGAAGGCTATGGCTACACCTTC. This sequence encodes CASSPRRIRHREGYGYTF.